This T cell receptor beta chain was obtained from a study of shared clonotypes between healthy human individuals. Study-level background: Ranging from 18 to 49 in age, donors were two women and a few men. CD4 naive and CD4 memory each took three plates per donor, while CD8 naive took two and CD8 memory one. Study observations and caveats: Naive subsets typically showed greater estimated richness than memory subsets.

Both subsets, CD45RA+ naive and CD45RA-negative memory, were split from the CD4+ cells. Here immunoSEQ multiplex PCR was the method, and the copy in TCRdb shows in-frame clones only, minus some. Found here are 2.3 million or so clones, approximately 95% of them singletons; the top ten hold 0.3% to 0.4%. Note on this clone: Its antigen is not known.

CDR3 length equals 15 residues. Germline V CDR1 and CDR2: MNHNS, SASEGT. The V gene lost 5 bases and the J gene lost 0 bases, with 11 bases spanning the gap. Material for sequencing was naive CD4+ T cells from PBMCs. Subset: CD45RA+ positively selected. The chain uses TRBV6-1 and TRBJ1-5; no clear D. This TCR was sampled from a man younger than 35 in good health. Some clones in this sample may be carry-over from other donors' samples. The CDR3 coding sequence is TGTGCCAGCAGTCCCCATGGAAATAGCAATCAGCCCCAGCATTTT. Amino acids: CASSPHGNSNQPQHF.